A selection of T cell receptor beta chains follows, all from one sample in a study of OX40 agonist ivuxolimab in advanced cancers. The method was immunoSEQ multiplex PCR; TCRdb's version includes in-frame clones alone and lacks a portion of them. The sample yields some 70,000 clones, about 91% seen once. This sample comprised CD4+ or CD8+ T cells sorted from blood, obtained in a trial of the OX40 agonist ivuxolimab. These receptors were taken from an adult with an advanced solid tumor such as melanoma, head and neck, liver or kidney cancer. The conserved cysteine and the conserved F or W are not part of the CDR3 here.

TRBJ2-5	TRBV5-8	ASSLAGLASGETQY
TRBJ1-3	TRBV6-5	ASRSTRSGNTIY
TRBJ1-1	TRBV27	ASSRGRERNTEAF
TRBJ1-2	TRBV10-3	AISRDREGGGYGYT
TRBJ2-3	TRBV5-4	ASSLTSGGVDTQY
TRBJ2-4	TRBV25-1	ASSESGRAKNIQY
TRBJ1-2	TRBV5-6	ASSPDRGVYGYGYT
TRBJ2-5	TRBV11-1	ASSFGTQETQY
TRBJ2-1	TRBV6-6	ASSYETGVYNEQF
TRBJ2-1	TRBV7-3	ASSLKMGQVGNEQF
TRBJ2-3	TRBV11-2	ASSLDQVPTDTQY
TRBJ2-7	TRBV30	AWSRGSYEQY
-	TRBV7-2	ASSLYRASEQY
TRBJ2-7	TRBV5-1	ASRPNRGNYEQY
TRBJ2-5	TRBV18	ASSPRGPGQGQETQY
TRBJ2-1	TRBV7-2	ASSLAGLWVYNEQF
TRBJ1-3	TRBV2	ASSEAIGNTIY
TRBJ2-7	TRBV19	APEADS
TRBJ2-1	TRBV11-2	ASSLLLLNNEQF
TRBJ2-7	TRBV7-2	ASSSLGTGYEQY
TRBJ1-3	TRBV21-1	ASSPTGGGNGNTIY
TRBJ1-1	TRBV19	ASSGQGIGTEAF
TRBJ2-7	TRBV5-1	ASSWTSGPSSYEQY
TRBJ2-3	TRBV7-7	ASSLAGFTDTQY
TRBJ1-2	TRBV7-6	ASSLNQGIHGYT
TRBJ1-4	TRBV2	ATKLDSSNEKLF
TRBJ2-7	TRBV5-6	ASSPREFYEQY
TRBJ2-1	TRBV18	ASSPLHPWDNEQF
TRBJ2-6	TRBV2	ASSDIAGGSGANVLT
TRBJ1-1	TRBV11-2	ASSSDRGEAF
TRBJ2-2	TRBV6-5	ASSQGAGHTGELF
TRBJ2-2	TRBV19	ASSPSSGGTGELF
TRBJ2-7	TRBV7-7	ASSLNPGGVYEQY
TRBJ1-1	TRBV13	ASSRLGGRNTEAF
TRBJ2-1	TRBV7-3	ASSLFSGRAGDEQF
TRBJ2-6	TRBV19	ASTRDRSSGANVLT